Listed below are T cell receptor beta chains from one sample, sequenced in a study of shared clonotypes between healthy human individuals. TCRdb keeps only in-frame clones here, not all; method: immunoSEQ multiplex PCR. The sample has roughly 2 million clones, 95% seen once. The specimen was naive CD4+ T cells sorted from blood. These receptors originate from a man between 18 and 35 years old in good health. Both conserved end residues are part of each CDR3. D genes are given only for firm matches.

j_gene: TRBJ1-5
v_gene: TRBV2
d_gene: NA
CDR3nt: TGTGCCAGCCACAAAGGGGTTCATCAGCCCCAGCATTTT
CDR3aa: CASHKGVHQPQHF

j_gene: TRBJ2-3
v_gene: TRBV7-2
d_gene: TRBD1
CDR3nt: TGTGCCAGCAGCCCAGACAGGGTAGATACGCAGTATTTT
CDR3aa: CASSPDRVDTQYF

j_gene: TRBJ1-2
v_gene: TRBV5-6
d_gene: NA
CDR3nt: TGTGCCAGCAGCTTGGCCGGGCCTTGGGAGGGCTACACCTTC
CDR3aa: CASSLAGPWEGYTF

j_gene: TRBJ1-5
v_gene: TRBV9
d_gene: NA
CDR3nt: TGTGCCAGCAGCGGGGAGGGGAGCAATCAGCCCCAGCATTTT
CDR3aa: CASSGEGSNQPQHF

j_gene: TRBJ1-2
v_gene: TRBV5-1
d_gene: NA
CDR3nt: TGCGCCAGCAGCATGACAACAGCTAACTATGGCTACACCTTC
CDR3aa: CASSMTTANYGYTF

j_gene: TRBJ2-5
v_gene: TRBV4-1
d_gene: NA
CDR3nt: TGCGCCAGCAGCCAAGGGCACTACCAAAAAGAGACCCAGTACTTC
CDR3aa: CASSQGHYQKETQYF

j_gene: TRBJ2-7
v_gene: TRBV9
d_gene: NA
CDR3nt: TGTGCCAGCAGCGTAGCGGCACTCGACTACGAGCAGTACTTC
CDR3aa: CASSVAALDYEQYF

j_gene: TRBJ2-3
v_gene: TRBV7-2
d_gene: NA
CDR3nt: TGTGCCAGCAGCTTTAGCGGACGCACAGATACGCAGTATTTT
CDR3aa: CASSFSGRTDTQYF

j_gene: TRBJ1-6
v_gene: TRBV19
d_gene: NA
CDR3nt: TGTGCCAGTACCCCGGACACAACCTATAATTCACCCCTCCACTTT
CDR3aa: CASTPDTTYNSPLHF

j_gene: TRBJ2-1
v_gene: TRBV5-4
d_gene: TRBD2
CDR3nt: TGTGCCAGCAGCTCAACCGGGACTAGAGGCAATGAGCAGTTCTTC
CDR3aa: CASSSTGTRGNEQFF